The clone carrying this TCR beta chain was observed a single time. The antigen is undetermined. The record originates from a study of a mutant IDH1 vaccine in newly diagnosed glioma. About the research overall: Patients, over weeks 1, 3, 5, 7, 11, 15, 19 and 23, received a total of eight vaccinations.

CDR3 length: 14 amino acids. V was pared by 2 bases and J by 7 bases, with 11 bases between. Germline V CDR1 and CDR2: SNHLY, FYNNEI. As for time point: week 23, last vaccination. Every vaccine dose comprised 300 ug of mutant IDH1 20-mer peptide plus topical imiquimod. In every donor, the tumor was a new WHO grade 3 or 4 IDH1-mutant, ATRX-lost astrocytoma. Profiling relied on immunoSEQ multiplex PCR, and the TCRdb table lists in-frame clones only, not all of them. The sample lists 40,000 to 50,000 clones; about 75% were seen once. V usage is TRBV2 and J usage is TRBJ2-2; a possible D gene is TRBD1 (7 bases). The material sequenced was PBMCs, taken from a glioma patient whose treatment included an IDH1 peptide vaccine. This receptor was identified in a man aged 50 to 60 with glioma. This chain's CDR3 is CASSEQGGNGELFF. In nucleotides, the CDR3 is TGTGCCAGCAGTGAACAGGGGGGCAACGGGGAGCTGTTTTTT.